This is a list of T cell receptor beta chains from one sample in a study of blood T cell repertoires in COVID-19. The protocol was immunoSEQ multiplex PCR, while the TCRdb copy is restricted to in-frame clones and leaves out a portion. This table has 80,000 to 100,000 clones, 75% to 85% appearing once. Sequencing was carried out using peripheral blood. The source of these receptors is a woman aged 70-85 years with acute or convalescent COVID-19. The CDR3 runs from the conserved cysteine through the conserved F or W.

TRBV7-8,17,CASSQTPSGTGGNEQYF
TRBV18,13,CASSLGVSQPQHF
TRBV12-2,15,CASRCQREAPPFRYF
TRBV13,13,CASSLQGSYEQYF
TRBV7-2,16,CASSFARVVPNYEQYF
TRBV6-5,13,CASTEVGGDTQYF
TRBV5-1,15,CASSYRVSSYNEQFF
TRBV3-1/TRBV3-2,15,CASSHGTSYNNEQFF
TRBV2,13,CASSEGAGLWQFF
TRBV19,15,CASSIAGGLVNEQFF
TRBV15,14,CATRGSVTGETQYF
TRBV7-2,12,CASSRSGAEQFF
TRBV11-1,14,CASSSGQGSSPLHF
TRBV19,12,CASQHSYQPQHF
TRBV18,15,CASSLQGEISSPLHF
TRBV19,14,CASQGNRGYQPQHF
TRBV18,13,CASSPDFAGGAFF
TRBV29-1,15,CSVGPSQGRNTEAFF
TRBV7-2,14,CASSSPGQYNEQFF
TRBV5-1,13,CASSQLISGEQFF
TRBV10-2,14,CASSDLSSAYEQYF
TRBV20-1,11,CSAAGVYEQYF
TRBV28,17,CASSFLRTSGTGSTQYF
TRBV12-3/TRBV12-4,13,CASSLGTGETQYF
TRBV5-1,16,CASSWTSEGARDTQYF
TRBV10-3,12,CAISEPPGKTFF
TRBV6-6,15,CASSLGQGPSYEQYF
TRBV30,15,CAWSDSPWTGGFQYF
TRBV21-1,14,CASSKGAGVTEAFF
TRBV13,11,CASSLSNEQFF
TRBV5-6,16,CASSPLAGVSYNEQFF
TRBV11-2,15,CASSFRDRGREEQFF
TRBV13,16,CASSQPHLGGTGELFF
TRBV19,15,CASRTTGQGNSPLHF
TRBV2,16,CASSEIRDSWTTEAFF
TRBV18,13,CASSPIGVDEQYF
TRBV5-5,13,CASSWDRVREQYF
TRBV3-1/TRBV3-2,18,CASSRRGQGAARNSPLHF
TRBV7-8,15,CASSLLGRMNEKLFF
TRBV18,15,CASSVRTGMNTEAFF
TRBV5-4,14,CASSLQGTNYGYTF
TRBV6-2/TRBV6-3,15,CASSYAGGLGQPQHF
TRBV7-2,13,CASSFEGWAEQYF
TRBV28,16,CASSFSSGRSSYEQYF
TRBV7-9,16,CASSPNPGSSGNTIYF
TRBV6-5,15,CASSYSMDRGYGYTF